This T cell receptor (beta chain) appears in the sequencing data of a study of T cell changes during pregnancy in multiple sclerosis. The J segment lost 4 bases and the V segment lost 5 bases, leaving 4 bases of the junction unmatched. Germline V lookup: CDR1 MNHNS, CDR2 SASEGT. The CDR3 consists of 13 residues. Assay: immunoSEQ multiplex PCR; the TCRdb copy retains only in-frame clones and omits some. In the table there are over 70,000 clones, 85% to 95% of which are singletons. The receptor was derived from a female donor in good health, enrolled as a control in a pregnancy study. The chain has TRBV6-1 and TRBJ1-1, with 7 bases matching TRBD1. The sample was peripheral blood, taken in the third trimester of pregnancy. The DNA for the CDR3 is TGTGCCAGCAGTCTTCGGACAGGCACTGAAGCTTTCTTT. This translates into CASSLRTGTEAFF.